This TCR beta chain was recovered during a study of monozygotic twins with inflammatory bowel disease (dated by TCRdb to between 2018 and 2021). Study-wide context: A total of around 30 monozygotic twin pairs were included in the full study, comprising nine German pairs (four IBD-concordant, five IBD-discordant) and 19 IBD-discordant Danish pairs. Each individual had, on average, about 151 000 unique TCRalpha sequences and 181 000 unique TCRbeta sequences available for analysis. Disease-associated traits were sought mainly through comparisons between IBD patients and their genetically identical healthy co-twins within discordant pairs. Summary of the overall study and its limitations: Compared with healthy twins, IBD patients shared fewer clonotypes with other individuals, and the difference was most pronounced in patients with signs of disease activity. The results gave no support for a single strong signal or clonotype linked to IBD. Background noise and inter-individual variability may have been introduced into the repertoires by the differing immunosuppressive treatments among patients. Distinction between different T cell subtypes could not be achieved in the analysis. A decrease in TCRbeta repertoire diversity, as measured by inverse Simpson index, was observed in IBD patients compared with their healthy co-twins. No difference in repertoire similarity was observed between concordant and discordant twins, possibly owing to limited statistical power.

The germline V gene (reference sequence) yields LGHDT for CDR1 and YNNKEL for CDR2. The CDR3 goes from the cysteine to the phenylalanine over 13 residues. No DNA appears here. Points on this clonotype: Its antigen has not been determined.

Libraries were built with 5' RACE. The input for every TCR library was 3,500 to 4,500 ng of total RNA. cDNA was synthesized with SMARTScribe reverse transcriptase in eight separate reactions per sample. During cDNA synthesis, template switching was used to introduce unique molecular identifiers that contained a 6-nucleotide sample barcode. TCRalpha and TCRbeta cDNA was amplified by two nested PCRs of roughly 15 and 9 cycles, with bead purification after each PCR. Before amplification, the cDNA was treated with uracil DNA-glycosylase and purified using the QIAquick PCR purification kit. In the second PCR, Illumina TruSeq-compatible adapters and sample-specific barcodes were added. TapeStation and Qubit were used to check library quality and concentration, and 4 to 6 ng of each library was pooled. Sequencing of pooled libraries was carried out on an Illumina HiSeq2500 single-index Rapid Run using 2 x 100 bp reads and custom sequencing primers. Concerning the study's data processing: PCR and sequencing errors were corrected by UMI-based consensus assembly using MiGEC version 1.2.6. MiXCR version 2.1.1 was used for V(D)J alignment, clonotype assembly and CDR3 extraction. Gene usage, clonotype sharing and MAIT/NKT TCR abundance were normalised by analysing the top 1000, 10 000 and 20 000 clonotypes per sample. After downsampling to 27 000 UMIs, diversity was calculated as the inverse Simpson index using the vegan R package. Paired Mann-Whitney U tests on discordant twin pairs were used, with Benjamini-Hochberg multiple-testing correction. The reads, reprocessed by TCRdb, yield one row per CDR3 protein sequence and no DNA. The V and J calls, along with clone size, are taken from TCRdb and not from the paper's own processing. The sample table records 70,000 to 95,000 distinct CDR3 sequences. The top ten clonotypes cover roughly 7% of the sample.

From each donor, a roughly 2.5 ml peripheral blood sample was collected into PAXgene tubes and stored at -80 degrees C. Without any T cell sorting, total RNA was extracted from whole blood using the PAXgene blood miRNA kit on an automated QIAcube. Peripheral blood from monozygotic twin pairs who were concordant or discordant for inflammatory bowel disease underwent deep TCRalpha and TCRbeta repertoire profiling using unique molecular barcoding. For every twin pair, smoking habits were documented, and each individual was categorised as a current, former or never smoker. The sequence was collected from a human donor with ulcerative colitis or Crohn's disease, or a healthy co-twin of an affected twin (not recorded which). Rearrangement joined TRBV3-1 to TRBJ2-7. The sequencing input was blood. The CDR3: CASSQASDYEQYF.